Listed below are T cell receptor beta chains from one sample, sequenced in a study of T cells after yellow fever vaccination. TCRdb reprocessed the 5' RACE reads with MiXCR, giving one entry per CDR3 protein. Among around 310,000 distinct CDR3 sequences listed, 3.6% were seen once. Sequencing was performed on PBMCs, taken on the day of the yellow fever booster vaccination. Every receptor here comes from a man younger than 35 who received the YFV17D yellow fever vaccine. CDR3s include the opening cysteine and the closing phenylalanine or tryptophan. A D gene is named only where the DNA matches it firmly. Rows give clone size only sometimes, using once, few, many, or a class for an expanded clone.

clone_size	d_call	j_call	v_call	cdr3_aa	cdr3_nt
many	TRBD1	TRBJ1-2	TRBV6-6	CASSYFPPRGAGTANYGYTF	TGTGCCAGCAGTTACTTTCCCCCGCGAGGGGCAGGGACAGCTAACTATGGCTACACCTTC
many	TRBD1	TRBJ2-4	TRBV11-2	CASSGQGWDIQYF	TGTGCCAGCAGCGGACAGGGGTGGGACATTCAGTACTTC
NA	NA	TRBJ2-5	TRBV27	CASSLEWGETQYF	TGTGCCAGCAGTTTAGAATGGGGAGAGACCCAGTACTTC
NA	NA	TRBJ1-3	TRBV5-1	CASSGQPGSLSGNTIYF	TGCGCCAGCAGCGGACAGCCAGGAAGCCTCTCTGGAAACACCATATATTTT
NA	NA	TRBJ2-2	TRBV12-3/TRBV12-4	CASSFVRSHANTGELFF	TGTGCCAGCAGTTTTGTCAGATCCCACGCCAACACCGGGGAGCTGTTTTTT
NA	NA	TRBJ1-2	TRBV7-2	CASSLSLPRDGYTF	TGTGCCAGCAGCTTATCGCTACCAAGGGATGGCTACACCTTC
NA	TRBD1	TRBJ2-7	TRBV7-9	CAGASQGNSYEQYF	TGTGCCGGAGCGTCACAGGGGAACTCCTACGAGCAGTACTTC
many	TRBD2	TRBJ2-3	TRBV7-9	CASSLAGGRDTQYF	TGTGCCAGCAGTCTAGCGGGGGGGCGCGATACGCAGTATTTT
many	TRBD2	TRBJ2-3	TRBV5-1	CASSPRRGVSDTQYF	TGCGCCAGCAGTCCTCGGCGGGGGGTCTCAGATACGCAGTATTTT
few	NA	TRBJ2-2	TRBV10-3	CAISGSPALGGELFF	TGTGCCATCAGTGGATCGCCAGCGTTGGGCGGGGAGCTGTTTTTT
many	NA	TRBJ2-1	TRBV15	CATSRDRAPPHNEQFF	TGTGCCACCAGCAGAGATCGGGCCCCCCCCCACAATGAGCAGTTCTTC
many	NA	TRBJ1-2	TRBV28	CASSPPGAGGYTF	TGTGCCAGCAGTCCCCCGGGGGCTGGGGGCTACACCTTC
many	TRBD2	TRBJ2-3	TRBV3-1	CASSYLAGGRSDTQYF	TGTGCCAGCAGCTACCTAGCGGGGGGGCGTTCGGATACGCAGTATTTT
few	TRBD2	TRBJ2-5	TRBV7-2	CASRRTSGGNQETQYF	TGTGCCAGCAGGCGGACCAGCGGGGGGAACCAAGAGACCCAGTACTTC
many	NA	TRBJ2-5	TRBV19	CASSIEGDGKTQYF	TGTGCCAGTAGTATCGAGGGGGACGGAAAGACCCAGTACTTC
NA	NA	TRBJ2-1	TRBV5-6	CASSLVIDRFYNEQFF	TGTGCCAGCAGCTTGGTAATTGATAGGTTTTACAATGAGCAGTTCTTC
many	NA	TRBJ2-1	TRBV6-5	CASSYDSTREQFF	TGTGCCAGCAGTTACGACAGTACAAGGGAGCAGTTCTTC
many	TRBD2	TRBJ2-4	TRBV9	CASSEFSGAMGNIQYF	TGTGCCAGCAGTGAGTTCAGCGGGGCGATGGGGAACATTCAGTACTTC
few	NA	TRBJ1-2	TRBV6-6	CASSTPGNLYGYTF	TGTGCCAGCAGCACCCCAGGGAACCTTTATGGCTACACCTTC
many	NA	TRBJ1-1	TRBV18	CASSPKNTENTEAFF	TGTGCCAGCTCACCAAAGAACACAGAGAACACTGAAGCTTTCTTT
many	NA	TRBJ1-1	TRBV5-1	CASSFRGGNTEAFF	TGCGCCAGCAGCTTTCGGGGTGGGAACACTGAAGCTTTCTTT
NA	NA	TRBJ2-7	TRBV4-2	CASSQDRSYEQYF	TGTGCCAGCAGCCAAGATAGATCCTACGAGCAGTACTTC
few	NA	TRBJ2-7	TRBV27	CASSRTLAYEQYF	TGTGCCAGCAGTCGTACATTAGCCTACGAGCAGTACTTC
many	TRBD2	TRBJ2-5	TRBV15	CATSGTSGRQETQYF	TGTGCCACCAGCGGAACTAGCGGACGCCAAGAGACCCAGTACTTC
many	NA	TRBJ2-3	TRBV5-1	CASRDRDTDTQYF	TGCGCCAGCCGCGACAGAGACACAGATACGCAGTATTTT
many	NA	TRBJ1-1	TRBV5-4	CASSLSGREAFF	TGTGCCAGCAGCTTGTCTGGTCGGGAAGCTTTCTTT
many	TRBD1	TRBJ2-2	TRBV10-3	CAIRRGGQGTGELFF	TGTGCCATCAGGAGGGGAGGACAGGGAACCGGGGAGCTGTTTTTT
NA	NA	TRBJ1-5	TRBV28	CASSFQPLYSNQPQHF	TGTGCCAGCAGTTTTCAGCCTCTATATAGCAATCAGCCCCAGCATTTT
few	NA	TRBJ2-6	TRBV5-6	CASSLTQSSGANVLTF	TGTGCCAGCAGCTTGACGCAGAGCTCTGGGGCCAACGTCCTGACTTTC
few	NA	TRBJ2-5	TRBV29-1	CSVDKLQETQYF	TGCAGCGTTGACAAACTCCAAGAGACCCAGTACTTC
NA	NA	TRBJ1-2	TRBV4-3	CASSPARTESNYGYTF	TGCGCCAGCAGCCCTGCCCGGACAGAGTCTAACTATGGCTACACCTTC
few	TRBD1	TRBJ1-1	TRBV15	CATSRGQGVEGNTEAFF	TGTGCCACCAGCAGAGGTCAGGGGGTTGAGGGGAACACTGAAGCTTTCTTT
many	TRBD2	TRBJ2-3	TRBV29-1	CSAGTSGDGETQYF	TGCAGCGCCGGGACTAGCGGGGATGGGGAAACGCAGTATTTT
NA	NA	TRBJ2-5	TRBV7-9	CASSSAGRETQYF	TGTGCCAGCAGCTCAGCAGGCCGGGAGACCCAGTACTTC
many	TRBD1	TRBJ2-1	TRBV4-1	CATRKGQMSSYNEQFF	TGCGCCACCCGAAAGGGACAGATGAGCTCCTACAATGAGCAGTTCTTC
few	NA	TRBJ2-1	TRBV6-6	CASSSPRGRLREQFF	TGTGCCAGCAGTTCCCCCCGTGGACGGCTCAGGGAGCAGTTCTTC
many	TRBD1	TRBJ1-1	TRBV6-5	CASSPRQGPWNTEAFF	TGTGCCAGCAGTCCCCGACAGGGCCCTTGGAACACTGAAGCTTTCTTT
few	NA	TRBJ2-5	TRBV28	CASSLRDLQETQYF	TGTGCCAGCAGTTTGAGGGACCTTCAAGAGACCCAGTACTTC
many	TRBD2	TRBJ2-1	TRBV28	CALNGPSGGLNEQFF	TGTGCCCTCAACGGGCCTAGCGGGGGCCTTAATGAGCAGTTCTTC
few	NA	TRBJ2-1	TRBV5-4	CASSPLPGGYNEQFF	TGTGCCAGCAGCCCCCTCCCAGGTGGATACAATGAGCAGTTCTTC
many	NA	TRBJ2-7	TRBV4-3	CASSQDSGLAEQYF	TGCGCCAGCAGCCAAGATTCCGGACTGGCCGAGCAGTACTTC
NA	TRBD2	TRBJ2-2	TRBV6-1	CASSEASGGLSNTGELFF	TGTGCCAGCAGTGAAGCTAGCGGGGGCCTCTCGAACACCGGGGAGCTGTTTTTT
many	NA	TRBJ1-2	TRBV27	CASSSMGAYTF	TGTGCCAGCAGCTCGATGGGGGCATACACCTTC
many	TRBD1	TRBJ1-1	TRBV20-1	CSARVRDRGGTEAFF	TGCAGTGCTAGAGTCCGGGACAGGGGGGGCACTGAAGCTTTCTTT
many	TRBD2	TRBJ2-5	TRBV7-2	CASSFYSGSPETQYF	TGTGCCAGCAGCTTCTACAGCGGGAGCCCAGAGACCCAGTACTTC
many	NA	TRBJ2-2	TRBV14	CASSPNGRNTGELFF	TGTGCCAGCAGCCCTAACGGACGAAACACCGGGGAGCTGTTTTTT
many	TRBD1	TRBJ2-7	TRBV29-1	CSAGTGLYEQYF	TGCAGCGCCGGGACAGGCCTATACGAGCAGTACTTC
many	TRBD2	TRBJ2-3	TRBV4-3	CASSQRGLAGASTDTQYF	TGCGCCAGCAGCCAAAGGGGACTAGCGGGGGCGAGCACAGATACGCAGTATTTT
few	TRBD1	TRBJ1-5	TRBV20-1	CSASPDRGFQPQHF	TGCAGCGCTAGTCCGGACAGGGGATTTCAGCCCCAGCATTTT
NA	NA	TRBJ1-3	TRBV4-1	CASSQDGVRGNTIYF	TGCGCCAGCAGCCAAGATGGGGTAAGGGGCAACACCATATATTTT
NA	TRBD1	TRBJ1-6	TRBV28	CAINDRGDNSPLHF	TGTGCCATCAACGACAGGGGAGATAATTCACCCCTCCACTTT
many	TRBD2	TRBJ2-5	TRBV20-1	CSAKGLVSQETQYF	TGCAGTGCTAAGGGACTAGTGAGCCAAGAGACCCAGTACTTC
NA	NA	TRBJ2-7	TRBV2	CASSERAAGPDEQYF	TGTGCCAGCAGTGAAAGGGCGGCAGGGCCCGACGAGCAGTACTTC
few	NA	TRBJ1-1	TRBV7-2	CASSLSGLVAFF	TGTGCCAGCAGCTTATCGGGCCTCGTGGCTTTCTTT
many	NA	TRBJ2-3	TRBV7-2	CASNPNAADTQYF	TGTGCCAGCAACCCCAATGCCGCAGATACGCAGTATTTT